Listed here are 21 T cell receptor beta chains from one sample, sequenced in a study of blood T cell repertoires in COVID-19. The protocol was immunoSEQ multiplex PCR, while the TCRdb copy is restricted to in-frame clones and leaves out a portion. The profile shows a few hundred thousand clones, nearly 90% of them singletons. The sequenced material came from PBMCs or T cells enriched from blood (not recorded which). The receptor set was obtained from a woman in her twenties or thirties who had recovered from COVID-19.

This clone was picked up one time. This rearrangement joins TRBV7-9 to TRBJ2-7; 7 nucleotides line up with TRBD1. Looked up from germline, CDR1 is SEHNR and CDR2 is FQNEAQ (reference sequence). There are 15 residues in the CDR3. With V trimmed by 1 base and J by 6 bases, 9 bases remained unmatched. The CDR3 DNA reads as TGTGCCAGCAGCTTAGGCGGACAGGTTACCTTCGAGCAGTACTTC. The encoded protein is CASSLGGQVTFEQYF.

The chain joins TRBV11-3 to TRBJ2-2, with D possibly matching TRBD1 (6 bases). Deletions cut 5 bases from V and 4 bases from J, with 14 bases between. The V gene's germline CDR1 is SGHNT and CDR2 YENEEA. The CDR3 is made up of 15 amino acids. The CDR3 protein is CASSQDQGSTGELFF. The CDR3 DNA is TGTGCCAGCAGCCAAGATCAGGGGTCCACCGGGGAGCTGTTTTTT.

Written as DNA, the CDR3 is TGTGCCAGCAGTGAAGCGCTTCAAGGAGTACTAGCCAAAAACATTCAGTACTTC. It specifies CASSEALQGVLAKNIQYF. The chain carries TRBV6-1 and TRBJ2-4, with unresolved D. The V end was cut by 0 bases, the J end by 0 bases, with 15 bases between. Germline values: CDR1 MNHNS, CDR2 SASEGT. The CDR3 has 18 amino acids.

The J gene is TRBJ1-1, the V gene TRBV7-3; TRBD1 is a possible D gene (6 bases). CDR1 is SGHTA and CDR2 is FQGTGA in the germline V gene. V dropped 2 bases and J dropped 6 bases, with 13 bases sitting between them. The CDR3 loop spans 14 amino acids. CDR3 sequence: CASSLQGNGAEAFF. The DNA for the CDR3 is TGTGCCAGCAGCTTACAGGGGAATGGGGCTGAAGCTTTCTTT. Combining the CDR3 with reference TRBV7-3 and TRBJ1-1 gives the whole variable domain GAGVSQTPSNKVTEKGKYVELRCDPISGHTALYWYRQSLGQGPEFLIYFQGTGAADDSGLPNDRFFAVRPEGSVSTLKIQRTERGDSAVYLCASSLQGNGAEAFFGQGTRLTVV.

The chain has TRBV18 and TRBJ1-1, with D possibly being TRBD1 (5 bases). This CDR3 is built from 15 residues. Germline lookup yields CDR1 KGHSH and CDR2 LQKENI. V was pared by 6 bases and J by 0 bases, with 14 bases between. The CDR3 loop reads CASSGGVGMNTEAFF. The CDR3 DNA reads as TGTGCCAGCTCCGGGGGGGTAGGGATGAACACTGAAGCTTTCTTT.

The rearrangement joins TRBV5-1 to TRBJ1-2; a possible D gene is TRBD1 (6 bases). The CDR3 consists of 15 residues. The V end lost 4 bases, the J end lost 3 bases, and 16 bases lay between the germline ends. CDR1 is SGHRS and CDR2 is YFSETQ in the germline V gene. This CDR3 reads CASSPDHREDYGYTF. The CDR3 region has the DNA TGCGCCAGCAGCCCGGACCACAGGGAAGACTATGGCTACACCTTC.

V is TRBV5-4 and J is TRBJ2-3; 13 bases fit TRBD2. Losses at the gene ends were 3 bases for V and 3 bases for J; bases not matched to a gene: 4. Germline V gives CDR1 SGHNT, CDR2 YYREEE (reference sequence). CDR3 size: 16 residues. CDR3 loop: CASSSTSGRVTDTQYF. CDR3 nucleotide sequence: TGTGCCAGCAGCTCTACTAGCGGGAGGGTTACAGATACGCAGTATTTT.

This clone has more than one count but fewer than ten. The chain is built from TRBV4-1 and TRBJ2-1; a weak D match, TRBD2 (6 bases). Deletions cut 8 bases from V and 2 bases from J, with 16 bases between. Germline assignment: CDR1 MGHRA and CDR2 YSYEKL. This CDR3 contains 15 residues. CDR3 in amino acids: CASGESGDPYNEQFF. In DNA form, the CDR3 reads TGCGCCAGCGGGGAGTCGGGGGACCCCTACAATGAGCAGTTCTTC.

This clone showed up just a few times. The gene calls are TRBV19 and TRBJ2-2; TRBD1 might be the D (6 bases). The CDR3 covers 16 residues. CDR1 is LNHDA, CDR2 SQIVND, per germline (reference sequence). The ends were cut back, 1 base at V and 6 bases at J, with 15 bases in the middle. CDR3 region: CASSIAGAGVAGELFF. CDR3 sequence (DNA): TGTGCCAGTAGTATAGCAGGGGCGGGCGTTGCCGGGGAGCTGTTTTTT.

The table lists this clone with a count of one. CDR3 loop: CASWGANSGNTIYF. DNA for the CDR3: TGTGCCAGCTGGGGCGCAAACTCTGGAAACACCATATATTTT. V is TRBV27 and J is TRBJ1-3, with a possible D match to TRBD1 (5 bases). The CDR3 runs 14 residues. The germline V gene has CDR1 MNHEY and CDR2 SMNVEV (reference sequence). Trimming left V 8 bases short and J 0 bases short, with 11 bases between.

This rearrangement joins TRBV15 to TRBJ1-1, with 10 bases fitting TRBD1. V lost 3 bases to trimming and J lost 4 bases; unmatched junction nucleotides: 5. Germline V gene data show CDR1 as LNHNV and CDR2 as YYDKDF (reference sequence). The CDR3 has 15 residues. The CDR3 sequence: CATSSRTGGGTEAFF. The CDR3 DNA reads TGTGCCACCAGCAGTCGGACAGGGGGGGGCACTGAAGCTTTCTTT.

The chain couples TRBV28 to TRBJ1-1; 8 bases line up with TRBD1. This CDR3 spans 13 amino acids. Trimming removed 3 bases from V and 6 bases from J; junction bases left unmatched: 3. Germline CDR1 and CDR2: MDHEN and SYDVKM. The CDR3 DNA reads TGTGCCAGCAGTTTTTTGGACAGGGCTGAAGCTTTCTTT. Amino acid sequence: CASSFLDRAEAFF. Complete variable domain (other parts from reference TRBV28 and TRBJ1-1): DVKVTQSSRYLVKRTGEKVFLECVQDMDHENMFWYRQDPGLGLRLIYFSYDVKMKEKGDIPEGYSVSREKKERFSLILESASTNQTSMYLCASSFLDRAEAFFGQGTRLTVV.

Of note for this clone: Different DNA sequences within this sample yield the same CDR3. The chain employs TRBV7-9 and TRBJ1-2; 7 nucleotides match TRBD1. Germline CDR1 reads SEHNR; CDR2 reads FQNEAQ (reference sequence). This CDR3 spans 14 amino acids. J was trimmed by 2 bases and V by 5 bases; bases with no gene match: 5. CDR3 DNA sequence: TGTGCCAGCAGCCCTAAGACAGGGAACTATGGCTACACCTTC. It yields the protein CASSPKTGNYGYTF.

The chain links TRBV9 to TRBJ2-4, with D tentatively TRBD1 (6 bases). Trimming left V 4 bases short and J 8 bases short, with 25 bases between. CDR3 length: 17 residues. Germline values: CDR1 SGDLS, CDR2 YYNGEE. The DNA of the CDR3 is TGTGCCAGCAGCTCCAACTCGAAACAGGGTTCGTTTTACATTCAGTACTTC. It encodes CASSSNSKQGSFYIQYF.

This chain joins TRBV19 and TRBJ2-7; 10 bases are a match to TRBD2. The V segment lost 6 bases and the J segment 3 bases; nucleotides outside the gene matches: 8. Germline CDR1 and CDR2: LNHDA and SQIVND (reference sequence). The CDR3 totals 15 residues. CDR3 coding DNA: TGTGCCAGTAGCCCACAACTAGCGGGGTTCTACGAGCAGTACTTC. It codes for CASSPQLAGFYEQYF.

The chain recombines TRBV19 with TRBJ1-1, with D perhaps matching TRBD1 (6 bases). Between the trimmed V and J ends, which lost 3 bases and 0 bases, there was a span of 11 bases. The CDR3 extends over 15 amino acids. CDR1 is LNHDA and CDR2 is SQIVND in the germline V gene (reference sequence). The CDR3 coding sequence is TGTGCCAGTAGTATCGGACAGAGAATGAACACTGAAGCTTTCTTT. Protein: CASSIGQRMNTEAFF. Combining the CDR3 with reference TRBV19 and TRBJ1-1 gives the whole variable domain DGGITQSPKYLFRKEGQNVTLSCEQNLNHDAMYWYRQDPGQGLRLIYYSQIVNDFQKGDIAEGYSVSREKKESFPLTVTSAQKNPTAFYLCASSIGQRMNTEAFFGQGTRLTVV.

The chain recombines TRBV5-8 with TRBJ1-1; D unresolved. V was clipped by 0 bases and J by 2 bases, with 5 bases between them. Germline-derived CDR1 and CDR2 are SGHTS and YDEGEE. The CDR3 contains 13 residues. Here the CDR3 reads CASSLERNTEAFF. CDR3 nucleotides: TGTGCCAGCAGCTTGGAGCGTAACACTGAAGCTTTCTTT.

The chain recombines TRBV27 with TRBJ2-7; 8 bases are shared with TRBD2. The CDR3 contains 14 residues. Germline CDR1 and CDR2: MNHEY and SMNVEV (reference sequence). With V trimmed by 6 bases and J by 2 bases, 6 bases remained unmatched. CDR3: CASSPTGGAYEQYF. CDR3 nucleotides: TGTGCCAGCAGCCCCACCGGGGGGGCCTACGAGCAGTACTTC.

V and J are TRBV7-2 and TRBJ1-5; the D is unclear. The V and J ends lost 4 bases and 6 bases respectively, with 7 bases between them. The CDR3 sequence is 12 residues long. The V gene's germline CDR1 is SGHTA and CDR2 FQGNSA. CDR3 amino acids: CASSSLSQPQHF. CDR3 sequence (DNA): TGTGCCAGCAGCTCACTTTCTCAGCCCCAGCATTTT.

CDR3 in amino acids: CASSVSTSTNEQFF. The CDR3 nucleotides read TGTGCCAGCAGCGTATCTACTAGTACCAATGAGCAGTTCTTC. V is TRBV9 and J is TRBJ2-1, with a tentative D call TRBD2 (5 bases). The V gene's germline CDR1 is SGDLS and CDR2 YYNGEE. V was shortened by 1 base and J by 6 bases, with 11 bases between the two germline ends. The CDR3 runs to 14 residues.

The chain links TRBV7-9 to TRBJ2-1; TRBD1 aligns across 8 bases. The V gene's germline CDR1 is SEHNR and CDR2 FQNEAQ (reference sequence). With V trimmed by 1 base and J by 6 bases, 5 bases remained unmatched. The CDR3 totals 15 residues. The CDR3 bases are TGTGCCAGCAGCTTAGGGCAGGGGGCGTTCAATGAGCAGTTCTTC. It encodes CASSLGQGAFNEQFF.